These 5 T cell receptor beta chains share one sample of origin, sequenced in a study of T-cell memory formation after mild COVID-19. A single record per CDR3 protein comes from TCRdb applying MiXCR to the 5' RACE reads. The sample holds 300,000 to 400,000 distinct CDR3 sequences, roughly 14% seen once. The specimen was PBMCs or a T cell subset sorted from them (not recorded which). These receptors all stem from a man in his late teens or twenties who had mild COVID-19 (a few samples of this study predate the infection). Cell type and time point are not known.

The chain has TRBV7-9 and TRBJ1-2; D is ambiguous. The CDR3 runs to 13 residues. Germline-derived CDR1 and CDR2 are SEHNR and FQNEAQ (reference sequence). Trimming pared 1 base from V and 4 bases from J, leaving 7 bases between. CDR3 nucleotides: TGTGCCAGCAGCTTAGATCCGTCCTATGGCTACACCTTC. This translates into CASSLDPSYGYTF.

The chain uses TRBV10-3 and TRBJ2-5; 11 bases are a match to TRBD2. This CDR3 comprises 15 residues. V shed 7 bases, J shed 5 bases, and the junction held 9 bases outside the gene matches. Looked up from germline, CDR1 is ENHRY and CDR2 is SYGVKD. CDR3 protein: CAIKVGTSGWETQYF. DNA of the CDR3: TGTGCCATCAAAGTCGGGACTAGCGGTTGGGAGACCCAGTACTTC.

This clonotype was counted a few times. The V call is TRBV9, the J call TRBJ2-5; D is possibly TRBD2 (5 bases). This CDR3 is 17 amino acids long. V was clipped by 0 bases and J by 4 bases, with 19 bases between them. The germline gives CDR1 SGDLS, CDR2 YYNGEE. CDR3: CASSVGMDWRIPETQYF. For the CDR3, the DNA is TGTGCCAGCAGCGTAGGAATGGACTGGAGGATACCAGAGACCCAGTACTTC.

CDR3 amino acids: CASSPRTGADYGYTF. Here the CDR3 DNA reads TGTGCCAGCTCACCACGAACAGGGGCAGACTATGGCTACACCTTC. This chain joins TRBV18 and TRBJ1-2; the match to TRBD1 covers 7 bases. The J segment lost 3 bases and the V segment lost 1 base, leaving 5 bases of the junction unmatched. This CDR3 has 15 amino acids. Germline CDR1 reads KGHSH; CDR2 reads LQKENI.

The rearrangement links TRBV2 to TRBJ1-1; D is ambiguous. The V end was cut by 6 bases, the J end by 5 bases, with 22 bases between. The CDR3 has 16 amino acids. Germline V CDR1 and CDR2: SNHLY, FYNNEI. For the CDR3, the DNA is TGTGCCAGCAGACCCCCCCTGGTAGGGATCGGTACTGAAGCTTTCTTT. It codes for CASRPPLVGIGTEAFF. Full variable domain (rest looked up from reference TRBV2 and TRBJ1-1): EPEVTQTPSHQVTQMGQEVILRCVPISNHLYFYWYRQILGQKVEFLVSFYNNEISEKSEIFDDQFSVERPDGSNFTLKIRSTKLEDSAMYFCASRPPLVGIGTEAFFGQGTRLTVV.